Listed here are 19 T cell receptor beta chains from one sample, sequenced in a study of chemoradiotherapy in HPV16-positive cancers. The assay was immunoSEQ multiplex PCR, and TCRdb's table has in-frame clones only and misses some. Found here are 6,500 to 8,500 clones, about 88% of them singletons; the top ten hold approximately 3.8%. This specimen was tumor tissue, taken from a patient who underwent chemoradiotherapy. The receptors come from a human donor with HPV-associated anogenital cancer.

The V call is TRBV2, the J call TRBJ2-1; no clear D. The germline V gene has CDR1 SNHLY and CDR2 FYNNEI. Trimming pared 2 bases from V and 10 bases from J, leaving 18 bases between. This CDR3 contains 15 residues. CDR3 loop: CASSERSGGPREQFF. The DNA for the CDR3 is TGTGCCAGCAGTGAAAGATCTGGCGGACCCCGCGAGCAGTTCTTC.

The V gene is TRBV5-1, the J gene TRBJ1-1; D might be TRBD1 (6 bases). Looked up from germline, CDR1 is SGHRS and CDR2 is YFSETQ. V was cut by 4 bases and J by 7 bases, with 17 bases left in between. The CDR3 is made up of 14 amino acids. This CDR3 is CASSVDRGGFEAFF. For the CDR3, the DNA is TGCGCCAGCAGCGTGGACAGAGGAGGGTTTGAAGCTTTCTTT.

This chain joins TRBV6-6 and TRBJ2-1; D is undetermined. V lost 4 bases and J 9 bases, leaving 10 bases between the germline ends. Germline V gene data show CDR1 as MNHNY and CDR2 as SVGAGI (reference sequence). This CDR3 has 12 residues. The CDR3 DNA reads as TGTGCCAGCAGTTTACAGATTAGTGAGCAGTTCTTC. It codes for CASSLQISEQFF.

The chain carries TRBV5-1 and TRBJ2-1; 8 bases line up with TRBD1. The CDR3 is 15 amino acids. Per germline, CDR1 SGHRS and CDR2 YFSETQ. The junction had 5 bases not matched to a gene; V was cut back by 4 bases and J by 2 bases. DNA of the CDR3: TGCGCCAGCAGCGGGGGACAGGCCGCCTACAATGAGCAGTTCTTC. Protein sequence: CASSGGQAAYNEQFF.

The chain combines TRBV2 with TRBJ2-5; no clear D gene. The CDR3 contains 12 residues. Trimming shortened V by 4 bases and J by 1 base, and 4 bases separated the two germline ends. The germline V gene encodes CDR1 SNHLY and CDR2 FYNNEI. CDR3 in DNA: TGTGCCAGCAGTGTGAGCCAAGAGACCCAGTACTTC. Its translation is CASSVSQETQYF.

The genes are TRBV6-1 and TRBJ1-1; D gene unclear. From germline, CDR1 is MNHNS and CDR2 SASEGT. This CDR3 is built from 13 residues. Trimming cost V 3 bases and J 3 bases, with 8 bases left between them. In nucleotides, the CDR3 is TGTGCCAGCAGTGACGAGTTTTACACTGAAGCTTTCTTT. Translation: CASSDEFYTEAFF.

This clone was found a few times. The chain uses TRBV5-5 and TRBJ1-1; TRBD1 might be the D (5 bases). V was shortened by 3 bases and J by 6 bases, with 15 bases between the two germline ends. The CDR3 extends over 14 amino acids. Per the germline V gene, CDR1 is SGHKS and CDR2 is YYEKEE (reference sequence). This CDR3 reads CASSWGGLVAEAFF. In DNA form, the CDR3 reads TGTGCCAGCAGCTGGGGGGGGTTAGTGGCTGAAGCTTTCTTT.

This clone was seen once. A junction boundary mismatches the germline segment, possibly from a read error. The chain joins TRBV2 to TRBJ1-1; D unclear. There are 15 residues in the CDR3. CDR1 SNHLY and CDR2 FYNNEI come from the germline V gene. CDR3 amino acids: CASREGSGRYTEAFF. The DNA of the CDR3 is TGTGCCAGCAGGGAAGGGTCTGGGCGCTACACTGAAGCTTTCTTT.

CDR3: CAWGGQGINQPQHF. The CDR3 DNA follows: TGTGCCTGGGGAGGACAGGGGATCAATCAGCCCCAGCATTTT. The chain joins TRBV30 to TRBJ1-5; 9 positions agree with TRBD1. Looked up from germline, CDR1 is GTSNPN and CDR2 is SVGIG (reference sequence). The CDR3 consists of 14 residues. V was clipped by 5 bases and J by 3 bases; unmatched bases: 5.

CDR3 bases: TGTGCCAGCAGCATTTACAGGGAAGAGATAATTGGAAACACCATATATTTT. Protein sequence: CASSIYREEIIGNTIYF. J is TRBJ1-3 and V is TRBV7-8, with D possibly TRBD1 on 6 matching bases. This CDR3 region has 17 residues. Germline loops: CDR1 SGHVS, CDR2 FQNEAQ. Trimming took 5 bases from V and 3 from J, leaving 20 bases between them.

This rearrangement joins TRBV10-3 to TRBJ1-1; weak D call: TRBD1 (6 bases). Trimming took off 3 bases at V and 3 bases at J, with 14 bases between the two ends. Germline V gene data show CDR1 as ENHRY and CDR2 as SYGVKD. The CDR3 consists of 15 residues. CDR3 sequence: CAISEIQGIDTEAFF. Here the CDR3 DNA reads TGTGCCATCAGTGAAATACAGGGAATTGACACTGAAGCTTTCTTT.

The rearrangement uses TRBV9 and TRBJ2-3; D is uncertain. Trimming removed 4 bases at V and 5 bases at J, with 17 bases between. The CDR3 totals 15 residues. Per the germline V gene, CDR1 is SGDLS and CDR2 is YYNGEE. CDR3 amino acids: CASSPTSPRLDTQYF. In DNA, the CDR3 is TGTGCCAGCAGCCCAACTTCGCCCCGCTTAGATACGCAGTATTTT.

The chain combines TRBV19 with TRBJ2-1, with D possibly matching TRBD1 (5 bases). The CDR3 has 18 amino acids. Germline V gene sequence: CDR1 LNHDA, CDR2 SQIVND (reference sequence). V was pared by 3 bases and J by 4 bases, with 22 bases between. CDR3 residues: CASSISPRGAGLYNEQFF. The CDR3 DNA sequence: TGTGCCAGTAGTATCTCACCCCGAGGAGCAGGGTTGTACAATGAGCAGTTCTTC.

The V call is TRBV7-9, the J call TRBJ2-1; maybe TRBD2 (5 bases). Germline CDR1 is SEHNR and CDR2 is FQNEAQ (reference sequence). The CDR3 loop spans 15 amino acids. The germline V and J ends were trimmed by 1 base and 8 bases, with 15 bases remaining between them. CDR3 coding DNA: TGTGCCAGCAGCTTAGGTATAAGCGGTCGCCATGAGCAGTTCTTC. Amino acid sequence: CASSLGISGRHEQFF.

The V call is TRBV5-6, the J call TRBJ2-1; possibly TRBD2 for D (6 bases). CDR3 length: 13 amino acids. Trimming shortened V by 9 bases and J by 0 bases, and 10 bases separated the two germline ends. Germline CDR1 reads SGHDT; CDR2 reads YYEEEE. The CDR3 nucleotides are TGTGCCACCTCCGGGAGCTCCTACAATGAGCAGTTCTTC. Translation gives CATSGSSYNEQFF.

The CDR3 sequence is CASSQDPPVNSYNEQFF. In nucleotides, the CDR3 is TGTGCCAGCAGCCAAGATCCCCCGGTAAACTCCTACAATGAGCAGTTCTTC. This chain connects TRBV14 to TRBJ2-1; D not certain. Trimming took 0 bases from V and 0 from J, leaving 12 bases between them. CDR1 and CDR2 from the germline V gene are SGHDN and FVKESK. The CDR3 has 17 amino acids.

The gene calls are TRBV19 and TRBJ1-4, with 8 nucleotides matching TRBD1. The J segment lost 3 bases and the V segment lost 7 bases, leaving 7 bases of the junction unmatched. The germline CDR1 and CDR2 sequences are LNHDA and SQIVND (reference sequence). CDR3 length: 15 residues. CDR3 sequence: CASTMDRVPNEKLFF. As DNA, the CDR3 is TGTGCCAGTACCATGGACAGGGTTCCTAATGAAAAACTGTTTTTT.

V gene TRBV27 combines with J gene TRBJ2-7; the match to TRBD2 covers 14 bases. CDR1 is MNHEY and CDR2 is SMNVEV in the germline V gene (reference sequence). The CDR3 spans 18 residues. Trimming at V came to 5 bases and at J to 3 bases, leaving 12 bases not matched to a gene. The CDR3 coding sequence is TGTGCCAGCAGTGGACAAGGGACTAGCGGGAGCCCCCTCTACGAGCAGTACTTC. It translates to CASSGQGTSGSPLYEQYF.

The genes are TRBV5-6 and TRBJ2-1; D not certain. The length of the CDR3 is 16 residues. The ends were cut back, 3 bases at V and 0 bases at J, with 13 bases in the middle. CDR1 is SGHDT, CDR2 YYEEEE, per germline. The CDR3 nucleotides are TGTGCCAGCAGCTCCTCCGACCAATTCTCCTACAATGAGCAGTTCTTC. It specifies CASSSSDQFSYNEQFF.